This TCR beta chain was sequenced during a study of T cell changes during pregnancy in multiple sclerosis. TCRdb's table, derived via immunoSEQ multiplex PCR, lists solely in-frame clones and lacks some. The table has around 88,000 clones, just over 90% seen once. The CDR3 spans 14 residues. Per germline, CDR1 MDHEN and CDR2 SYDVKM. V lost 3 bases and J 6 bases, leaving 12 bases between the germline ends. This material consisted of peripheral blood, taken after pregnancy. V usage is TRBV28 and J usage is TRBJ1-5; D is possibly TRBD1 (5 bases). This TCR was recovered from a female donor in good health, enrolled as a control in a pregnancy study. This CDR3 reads CASSFGRVGQPQHF. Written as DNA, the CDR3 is TGTGCCAGCAGTTTTGGCAGGGTAGGTCAGCCCCAGCATTTT.